The T cell receptor beta chain under discussion was sequenced for a study of tumor-infiltrating lymphocytes in primary liver carcinoma. Across the study: Stage T1-T3 N0M0 tumors measured roughly 4.2 to 10 cm at most.

On this clonotype itself: The antigen is undetermined.

TCR beta cDNA came from about 0.45 ug total RNA, primed with a constant-region primer. Three nested multiplex PCR rounds of slightly modified ARM-PCR generated TCR beta libraries. Running 9 to 11 cycles apiece, the first two PCR rounds relied on TRBV1-TRBV30 forward primers together with a C-beta reverse primer. MiXCR, run by TCRdb on the multiplex PCR reads, gives a single entry per CDR3 protein. The repertoire holds about 200,000 distinct CDR3 sequences, with almost 65% as singletons. Findings and caveats of the study: Since sampling was bulk and unsorted, CD4+ and CD8+ repertoires were not compared. Tumor region pairs showed greater overlap than either tumor-adjacent or tumor-blood pairs did.

In addition to blood RNA drawn from unsorted whole blood, germline DNA was extracted. Germline loops: CDR1 SQVTM, CDR2 ANQGSEA. This CDR3 contains 14 residues. V dropped 8 bases and J dropped 5 bases, with 21 bases sitting between them. The sequence derives from a woman aged 55-70 years with primary liver carcinoma and hepatitis B virus infection. The sample taken for sequencing was peripheral blood. The chain couples TRBV29-1 to TRBJ2-5; D call uncertain. The CDR3 DNA reads as TGCAGCTCCATGAGGCCCGACTGGGGTGAGACCCAGTACTTC. Translation: CSSMRPDWGETQYF.